The 20 T cell receptor beta chains below were found in one sample sequenced in a study of shared clonotypes between healthy human individuals. Some clones are missing from TCRdb's copy, which holds only in-frame ones; the method was immunoSEQ multiplex PCR. In the table there are more than 2 million clones, 90% to 95% of which are singletons. Positive CCR7 selection of CD45RO-negative cells yielded the naive CD8 cells, and terminally differentiated effector memory CD45RA+ cells were excluded. The sample was naive CD8+ T cells from PBMCs. The receptors shown here come from a man in his late teens or twenties in good health. Some clones in this sample may be carry-over from other donors' samples.

This rearrangement joins TRBV25-1 to TRBJ2-1, with D tentatively TRBD2 (6 bases). V gave up 2 bases and J gave up 1 base, with 6 bases separating them. This CDR3 has 14 residues. Germline values: CDR1 MGHDK, CDR2 SYGVNS. The CDR3: CASSEGGSYNEQFF. CDR3 sequence (DNA): TGTGCCAGCAGTGAAGGGGGGTCCTACAATGAGCAGTTCTTC.

The chain joins TRBV7-9 to TRBJ2-2; the D gene is possibly TRBD1 (5 bases). The CDR3 is 15 amino acids. Trimming took 5 bases from V and 5 from J, leaving 15 bases between them. CDR1 and CDR2 from the germline V gene are SEHNR and FQNEAQ (reference sequence). CDR3 DNA: TGTGCCAGCAGCCCCGCCAGGGTTGGAACCGGGGAGCTGTTTTTT. This encodes CASSPARVGTGELFF.

The V call is TRBV5-4, the J call TRBJ2-1; TRBD2 aligns across 13 bases. Trimming took 4 bases from V and 5 from J; bases not matched to a gene: 3. Looked up from germline, CDR1 is SGHNT and CDR2 is YYREEE (reference sequence). This CDR3 has 15 amino acids. For the CDR3, the DNA is TGTGCCAGCAGCAGGGGACTAGCGGGGAACAATGAGCAGTTCTTC. Translated, it gives CASSRGLAGNNEQFF.

The chain carries TRBV27 and TRBJ2-2, with D perhaps matching TRBD2 (5 bases). The length of the CDR3 is 15 residues. The germline gives CDR1 MNHEY, CDR2 SMNVEV (reference sequence). V lost 6 bases to trimming and J lost 2 bases, with 13 bases between them. CDR3 coding DNA: TGTGCCAGCAGCCTAGTGGCGGGCAACACCGGGGAGCTGTTTTTT. Its translation is CASSLVAGNTGELFF.

The chain uses TRBV27 and TRBJ2-3; TRBD1 aligns across 11 bases. V lost 5 bases to trimming and J lost 3 bases; unmatched junction nucleotides: 7. This CDR3 spans 16 amino acids. Germline V gene sequence: CDR1 MNHEY, CDR2 SMNVEV (reference sequence). CDR3 nucleotide sequence: TGTGCCAGCAGTATCCTCGGGACAGGGGGGACAGATACGCAGTATTTT. Amino acids: CASSILGTGGTDTQYF.

The count of this clone is one. This chain joins TRBV7-2 and TRBJ2-3; TRBD2 agrees at 7 bases. Germline V gene sequence: CDR1 SGHTA, CDR2 FQGNSA. Trimming removed 5 bases from V and 2 bases from J; junction bases left unmatched: 7. The CDR3 has 15 residues. The CDR3 DNA is TGTGCCAGCAGCCCCGGACTAGTACTCACAGATACGCAGTATTTT. Protein: CASSPGLVLTDTQYF.

The rearrangement links TRBV29-1 to TRBJ1-2; D unresolved. The V and J ends lost 7 bases and 7 bases respectively, with 25 bases between them. The CDR3 is 15 amino acids. Germline-derived CDR1 and CDR2 are SQVTM and ANQGSEA. The CDR3 spells CSATRRADGPLGYTF. CDR3 nucleotide sequence: TGCAGCGCCACAAGGCGGGCCGATGGCCCCCTTGGCTACACCTTC.

This clone appeared a single time. This rearrangement joins TRBV7-2 to TRBJ2-1; TRBD1 matches 7 bases. There are 15 residues in the CDR3. Germline-derived CDR1 and CDR2 are SGHTA and FQGNSA. The ends lost 3 bases at V and 4 bases at J; junction bases unmatched: 6. The CDR3 bases are TGTGCCAGCAGCTTGGGACAGCGCGTTTACAATGAGCAGTTCTTC. Residues: CASSLGQRVYNEQFF. The entire variable domain, with the rest obtained from reference TRBV7-2 and TRBJ2-1, is as follows: GAGVSQSPSNKVTEKGKDVELRCDPISGHTALYWYRQSLGQGLEFLIYFQGNSAPDKSGLPSDRFSAERTGGSVSTLTIQRTQQEDSAVYLCASSLGQRVYNEQFFGPGTRLTVL.

The genes are TRBV19 and TRBJ2-1; no clear D. Trimming removed 5 bases from V and 1 base from J, with 12 bases in between. The CDR3 is 15 amino acids. From germline, CDR1 is LNHDA and CDR2 SQIVND (reference sequence). In DNA form, the CDR3 reads TGTGCCAGTAGTTGGCAGGCGAATTCCTACAATGAGCAGTTCTTC. Its translation is CASSWQANSYNEQFF.

The chain recombines TRBV9 with TRBJ1-2; no reliable D call. Germline CDR1 reads SGDLS; CDR2 reads YYNGEE. The CDR3 contains 17 residues. V was cut by 0 bases and J by 2 bases, with 17 bases left in between. CDR3 sequence (DNA): TGTGCCAGCAGCGTAGCGTTGGCCATCGGACTGAACTATGGCTACACCTTC. Its protein product is CASSVALAIGLNYGYTF.

This chain joins TRBV5-1 and TRBJ1-5, with 10 bases matching TRBD1. The ends lost 2 bases at V and 5 bases at J; junction bases unmatched: 16. From germline, CDR1 is SGHRS and CDR2 YFSETQ. CDR3 length: 19 residues. The CDR3 coding sequence is TGCGCCAGCAGCTTTTTCCCATCCCGACAGGGGGCGGGCGATCAGCCCCAGCATTTT. It codes for CASSFFPSRQGAGDQPQHF.

The chain combines TRBV6-5 with TRBJ2-2; D gene unclear. Looked up from germline, CDR1 is MNHEY and CDR2 is SVGAGI. Deletions cut 0 bases from V and 5 bases from J, with 7 bases between. The CDR3 length is 14 residues. CDR3 DNA: TGTGCCAGCAGTTACTCGATCCTTACCGGGGAGCTGTTTTTT. Translation gives CASSYSILTGELFF.

DNA for the CDR3: TGTGCCAGCAGTCCAATCACAGGGGAGAGCAATCAGCCCCAGCATTTT. It translates to CASSPITGESNQPQHF. This chain connects TRBV27 to TRBJ1-5, with TRBD1 identical over 7 bases. Germline V gene sequence: CDR1 MNHEY, CDR2 SMNVEV (reference sequence). J was trimmed by 1 base and V by 5 bases; bases with no gene match: 8. The CDR3 sequence is 16 residues long.

The V gene is TRBV7-2, the J gene TRBJ2-1; 12 nucleotides align to TRBD2. With V trimmed by 3 bases and J by 4 bases, 10 bases remained unmatched. Per the germline V gene, CDR1 is SGHTA and CDR2 is FQGNSA. The CDR3 covers 18 residues. CDR3 loop: CASSFDGLAGLSYNEQFF. The CDR3 coding sequence is TGTGCCAGCAGCTTCGACGGACTAGCGGGATTAAGTTACAATGAGCAGTTCTTC.

As concerns this clone: At one end the junction does not follow the germline gene, possibly because of a read error. V gene TRBV2 combines with J gene TRBJ1-4; TRBD1 matches 7 bases. Germline V CDR1 and CDR2: SNHLY, FYNNEI. The CDR3 totals 15 residues. The CDR3: CASSEWTGINEKLFF. For the CDR3, the DNA is TGTGCCAGCAGTGAATGGACAGGTATAAATGAGAAACTGTTTTTT.

This chain connects TRBV28 to TRBJ2-3; 7 positions agree with TRBD2. The ends lost 5 bases at V and 1 base at J; junction bases unmatched: 6. The CDR3 loop spans 15 amino acids. Per the germline V gene, CDR1 is MDHEN and CDR2 is SYDVKM. The CDR3 DNA reads TGTGCCAGCAGTAACCTAGCGGCAGGCACAGATACGCAGTATTTT. Translated, it gives CASSNLAAGTDTQYF.

A note on this clone: This CDR3 is also generated by other DNA sequences in the sample. The genes are TRBV27 and TRBJ2-7, with 8 bases matching TRBD1. From germline, CDR1 is MNHEY and CDR2 SMNVEV (reference sequence). The V and J ends lost 5 bases and 3 bases, in that order; junction bases with no gene match: 6. CDR3 length: 14 residues. CDR3 protein: CASSPGTGDYEQYF. DNA of the CDR3: TGTGCCAGCAGTCCAGGGACAGGCGACTACGAGCAGTACTTC.

This clone was detected only once. The chain carries TRBV4-1 and TRBJ2-2, with 9 nucleotides matching TRBD2. The CDR3 consists of 15 residues. Germline CDR1 reads MGHRA; CDR2 reads YSYEKL. V was pared by 4 bases and J by 4 bases, with 4 bases of the junction left unmatched. Here the CDR3 DNA reads TGCGCCAGCAGCCTGCGGGAGGGCCGCACCGGGGAGCTGTTTTTT. This codes for CASSLREGRTGELFF.

This chain uses TRBV20-1 with TRBJ2-1, with unresolved D. Between the trimmed V and J ends, which lost 0 bases and 10 bases, there was a span of 4 bases. This CDR3 comprises 10 residues. Germline-derived CDR1 and CDR2 are DFQATT and SNEGSKA (reference sequence). This CDR3 reads CSARELEQFF. CDR3 nucleotides: TGCAGTGCTAGAGAACTAGAGCAGTTCTTC.

The chain couples TRBV4-2 to TRBJ2-7; 7 nucleotides match TRBD2. With 0 bases clipped from V and 5 bases from J, the junction kept 4 bases outside the gene matches. Germline V gene sequence: CDR1 LGHNA, CDR2 YNFKEQ. The CDR3 spans 14 residues. The CDR3 protein is CASSQDGDYDEQYF. The CDR3 nucleotides are TGTGCCAGCAGCCAAGATGGGGACTACGACGAGCAGTACTTC.